This TCR beta chain was recovered during a study of shared clonotypes between healthy human individuals. This clone was recorded once. Its cognate antigen is unknown. The CDR3 has 19 amino acids. Germline trimming cut 1 base from V and 1 base from J; bases unmatched to any gene: 15. Germline V gives CDR1 LGHNA, CDR2 YNFKEQ. Assay used: immunoSEQ multiplex PCR; TCRdb lists only in-frame clones, some missing. The top ten hold 1% to 1.5% of the sample, which has about 1.4 million clones, roughly 96% seen once. Broader study findings: Shared clonotypes: about 5% naive CD4, around 3.7% naive CD8, about 2.5% memory CD4, over 0.3% memory CD8.

Sequencing used naive CD4+ T cells sorted from blood. The subset denotes: CD45RA+ positively selected. The gene calls are TRBV4-2 and TRBJ2-5; 7 positions agree with TRBD2. The source of this sequence is a man aged 25 to 40 in good health. The CDR3 sequence: CASSQVAAVEAGIQETQYF. The CDR3 nucleotides read TGTGCCAGCAGCCAAGTAGCGGCAGTTGAAGCGGGGATCCAAGAGACCCAGTACTTC.